This T cell receptor beta chain was obtained from a study of human T cells and chemical hapten exposure. This clonotype was found many times. Time point reported: patch test 1, 2 weeks after DPC sensitization. Treatment meaning: therapeutic diphenylcyclopropenone sensitization with weekly scalp DPC. TCRdb reprocessed the RACE reads via MiXCR and lists one record per CDR3 protein. The data contain around 380,000 distinct CDR3 sequences, 4.8% of them singletons. The material sequenced was whole blood, taken in connection with sensitization to the hapten diphenylcyclopropenone (DPC). This TCR came from a woman between 45 and 65 years old with alopecia areata. Some clones in this sample may be carry-over from other donors' samples.

The CDR3 DNA is TGTGCCACCAGGCCAGGGGCGAGCACAGATACGCAGTATTTT. Its protein is CATRPGASTDTQYF. V gene TRBV24-1 combines with J gene TRBJ2-3, with a possible D match to TRBD1 (6 bases). Germline assignment: CDR1 KGHDR and CDR2 SFDVKD. The CDR3 is made up of 14 amino acids. V was pared by 7 bases and J by 0 bases, with 10 bases between.